This T cell receptor (beta chain) was recorded in a study of CD8 T cells in ankylosing spondylitis. Worth noting for this clonotype: The antigen remains undetermined.

Findings of the study overall: Relatively scarce in peripheral blood, disease-linked clones were CD8+. Significant enrichment of disease-linked clones was reported in matched ankylosing spondylitis synovial fluid. A number of the motif variants had already been described in reactive arthritis synovial fluid and blood. A TCR beta motif of about 8 highly homologous variants seemed to mark ankylosing spondylitis blood.

V was trimmed by 2 bases and J by 7 bases, leaving 20 bases between them. From germline, CDR1 is MNHNS and CDR2 SASEGT. This CDR3 has 16 residues. Quantitative 5'-RACE with molecular barcodes generated TCR beta libraries. TCRdb called the 5' RACE reads again in MiXCR, with one record for every CDR3 protein. The sample includes a few hundred thousand distinct CDR3 sequences, about 20% of them seen just once. The specimen was blood, either unsorted or a sorted T cell fraction (not recorded which). This TCR derives from a male donor with ankylosing spondylitis. The chain combines TRBV6-1 with TRBJ1-1; the D is unclear. The CDR3: CASSEPVKGNPGEAFF. The CDR3 nucleotides are TGTGCCAGCAGTGAACCGGTGAAGGGCAACCCCGGTGAAGCTTTCTTT.